The subject of this entry is one TCR beta chain. Its antigen is unknown. At one of its ends the junction is not consistent with the germline gene, which may arise from a read error. This entry is derived from a study of T cell responses to AZD1222 COVID-19 vaccine. Study-wide findings and caveats: Spike-specific TCR breadth and depth rose after two AZD1222 doses. Regions 160-218 and 743-854 held dominance among vaccine-associated CD4 TCRs, which spanned spike.

Germline-derived CDR1 and CDR2 are SGHRS and YFSETQ. This CDR3 spans 16 amino acids. This table comes from immunoSEQ multiplex PCR, and its TCRdb copy is limited to in-frame clones, with some not included. This sample carries 130,000 to 150,000 clones, 93% of them seen once, and the ten largest clones take more than 10%. The rearrangement links TRBV5-1 to TRBJ2-7; D call uncertain. The input for sequencing was peripheral blood, taken after recovery from COVID-19. This receptor was obtained from an adult who had recovered from COVID-19. In nucleotides, the CDR3 is TGCGCCAGTAGCTCCGTCGTGGGGTATAACGCCTACGAGCAGTACTTC. It encodes CASSSVVGYNAYEQYF. The full variable domain, rest sourced from reference TRBV5-1 and TRBJ2-7, is KAGVTQTPRYLIKTRGQQVTLSCSPISGHRSVSWYQQTPGQGLQFLFEYFSETQRNKGNFPGRFSGRQFSNSRSEMNVSTLELGDSALYLCASSSVVGYNAYEQYFGPGTRLTVT.